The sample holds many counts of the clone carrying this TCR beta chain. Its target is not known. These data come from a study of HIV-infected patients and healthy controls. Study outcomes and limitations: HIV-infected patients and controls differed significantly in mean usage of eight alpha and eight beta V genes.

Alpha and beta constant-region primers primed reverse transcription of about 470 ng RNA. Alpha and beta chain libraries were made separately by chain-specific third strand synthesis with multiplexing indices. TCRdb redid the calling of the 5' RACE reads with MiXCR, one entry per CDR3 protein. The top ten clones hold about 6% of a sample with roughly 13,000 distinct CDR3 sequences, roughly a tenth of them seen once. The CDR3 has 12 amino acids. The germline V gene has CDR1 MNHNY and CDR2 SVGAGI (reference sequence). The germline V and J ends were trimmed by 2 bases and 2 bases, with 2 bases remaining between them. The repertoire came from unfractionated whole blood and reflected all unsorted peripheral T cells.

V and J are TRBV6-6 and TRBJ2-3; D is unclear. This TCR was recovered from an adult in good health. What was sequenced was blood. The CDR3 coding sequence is TGTGCCAGCAGTTACGACACAGATACGCAGTATTTT. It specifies CASSYDTDTQYF.